These 30 T cell receptor beta chains originate from one sample sequenced in a study of blood T cells in healthy people across ages. For the second PCR, which ran for roughly 6 to 11 cycles, a sample-barcoded 5' primer and a J-beta primer mix were used. Using its own MiXCR run on the 5' RACE reads, TCRdb lists one record per CDR3 protein. The profile shows about 800,000 distinct CDR3 sequences, 46% of them singletons. The source material was blood. The receptor set was obtained from an elderly man in good health.

The chain carries TRBV20-1 and TRBJ2-4, with D tentatively TRBD1 or TRBD2 (5 bases each). The end of the DNA is better explained by TRBJ2-7, so the J call may be wrong. This CDR3 is built from 18 residues. Germline CDR1 reads DFQATT; CDR2 reads SNEGSKA (reference sequence). Here the CDR3 reads CSARDSIYGTDTSYEQYF. CDR3 nucleotides: TGCAGTGCTAGAGATTCAATCTACGGGACGGACACCTCCTACGAGCAGTACTTC.

The chain carries TRBV10-3 and TRBJ1-2; D is undetermined. Trimming cost V 5 bases and J 3 bases, with 16 bases left between them. The germline V gene encodes CDR1 ENHRY and CDR2 SYGVKD. The CDR3 contains 15 residues. This chain's CDR3 is CAISPIETTYYGYTF. In DNA form, the CDR3 reads TGTGCCATCAGTCCCATCGAAACAACTTACTATGGCTACACCTTC.

This chain uses TRBV29-1 with TRBJ2-5; no definite D call. The better agreement between TRBJ2-7 and the DNA end casts doubt on the J call. Germline V lookup: CDR1 SQVTM, CDR2 ANQGSEA. This CDR3 spans 12 amino acids. The CDR3 DNA is TGCAGCGTTGAAGATTATGGGAACGAGCAGTACTTC. Translated: CSVEDYGNEQYF.

CDR3 sequence (DNA): TGCAGCGTTGGCGTTACGGGCACCGGGGAGCTGTTTTTT. Its protein product is CSVGVTGTGELFF. The chain joins TRBV29-1 to TRBJ2-2; D unresolved. CDR3 length: 13 amino acids. Trimming took off 4 bases at V and 4 bases at J, with 10 bases between the two ends. The germline CDR1 and CDR2 sequences are SQVTM and ANQGSEA.

This chain connects TRBV7-2 to TRBJ1-5, with a possible D match to TRBD1 (5 bases). The germline V gene has CDR1 SGHTA and CDR2 FQGNSA. V lost 1 base to trimming and J lost 6 bases, with 13 bases between them. The CDR3 is made up of 15 amino acids. In DNA, the CDR3 is TGTGCCAGCAGCTTAGTAGGGCAGGGTGGTCAGCCCCAGCATTTT. This gives the protein CASSLVGQGGQPQHF.

This clonotype was seen at least ten times. The chain is built from TRBV9 and TRBJ2-5; 14 positions match TRBD2. Germline V gene sequence: CDR1 SGDLS, CDR2 YYNGEE. Trimming removed 3 bases from V and 4 bases from J; junction bases left unmatched: 5. This CDR3 region has 16 residues. CDR3 nucleotides: TGTGCCAGCAGCGCTTACGGGACTAGCGGGAGAGAGACCCAGTACTTC. Translating gives CASSAYGTSGRETQYF.

This clonotype was seen a handful of times. The V and J genes are TRBV7-2 and TRBJ1-4; unclear D gene. V lost 4 bases and J 6 bases, leaving 6 bases between the germline ends. Germline loops: CDR1 SGHTA, CDR2 FQGNSA. The CDR3 spans 12 residues. CDR3 nucleotide sequence: TGTGCCAGCAGCTCCCAAGATGAAAAACTGTTTTTT. Translated, it gives CASSSQDEKLFF.

This clonotype has a count of ten or more. At one end, the junction sequence differs from germline, possibly due to a read error. The chain has TRBV7-7 and TRBJ2-5; 8 positions match TRBD1. The CDR3 is 13 amino acids. The germline gives CDR1 SSHAT, CDR2 FNYEAQ (reference sequence). CDR3 nucleotides: TGTGCTAGCAGCTCGGACAGGGATGAGACCCAGTACTTC. It codes for CASSSDRDETQYF.

CDR3 in amino acids: CASSHYGQGSSPLHF. CDR3 in DNA: TGCGCCAGCAGCCATTACGGACAGGGAAGTTCACCCCTCCACTTT. The rearrangement uses TRBV4-3 and TRBJ1-6; TRBD1 matches 8 bases. Germline V gene data show CDR1 as LGHNA and CDR2 as YSLEER. With V trimmed by 3 bases and J by 9 bases, 7 bases remained unmatched. CDR3 size: 15 residues.

The chain employs TRBV15 and TRBJ2-3; 8 nucleotides line up with TRBD2. There are 20 residues in the CDR3. Germline V gene lookup returns CDR1 LNHNV and CDR2 YYDKDF (reference sequence). V lost 0 bases and J lost 0; bases outside the gene matches: 14. CDR3 amino acids: CATSRDWGEKSSGSTDTQYF. In nucleotides, the CDR3 is TGTGCCACCAGCAGAGATTGGGGCGAAAAATCTAGCGGGAGCACAGATACGCAGTATTTT.

This clonotype occurred a few times. The chain couples TRBV4-1 to TRBJ2-1; tentative D call: TRBD2 (6 bases). Trimming left V 4 bases short and J 7 bases short, with 11 bases between. CDR3 length: 13 amino acids. The germline CDR1 and CDR2 sequences are MGHRA and YSYEKL. The CDR3 reads CASSPHSGNEQFF. CDR3 coding DNA: TGCGCCAGCAGCCCTCATAGCGGAAATGAGCAGTTCTTC.

Points on this clonotype: It may be a read error: a sequence one base away is much more abundant. The V and J genes are TRBV5-1 and TRBJ2-1; D not resolved. This CDR3 is 15 amino acids long. Germline V CDR1 and CDR2: SGHRS, YFSETQ. CDR3 sequence: CTSSQTNNGVNEQFF. The CDR3 bases are TGCACCAGCAGCCAAACAAATAATGGAGTTAATGAGCAGTTCTTC.

This clonotype was found once. The chain employs TRBV7-3 and TRBJ2-1; 7 nucleotides line up with TRBD2. Germline loops: CDR1 SGHTA, CDR2 FQGTGA. J was trimmed by 2 bases and V by 5 bases; bases with no gene match: 9. The CDR3 has 16 residues. This chain's CDR3 is CASSPLSGAAYNEQFF. In nucleotides, the CDR3 is TGTGCCAGCAGCCCTCTGAGCGGGGCCGCCTACAATGAGCAGTTCTTC.

The genes are TRBV7-9 and TRBJ2-1, with 7 nucleotides matching TRBD1. The CDR3 totals 14 residues. With V trimmed by 3 bases and J by 6 bases, 5 bases remained unmatched. Germline CDR1 is SEHNR and CDR2 is FQNEAQ (reference sequence). DNA of the CDR3: TGTGCCAGCAGCTTTACAGGGGTTAGCAATGAGCAGTTCTTC. It codes for CASSFTGVSNEQFF.

The genes are TRBV5-1 and TRBJ2-5; D unresolved. The CDR3 extends over 12 amino acids. Trimming shortened V by 1 base and J by 3 bases, and 4 bases separated the two germline ends. Per the germline V gene, CDR1 is SGHRS and CDR2 is YFSETQ. The CDR3 loop is CASSLYEETQYF. For the CDR3, the DNA is TGCGCCAGCAGCTTGTATGAAGAGACCCAGTACTTC.

This clonotype was recorded a few times. The rearrangement uses TRBV20-1 and TRBJ1-2; 7 bases align to TRBD1. The CDR3 contains 13 residues. Germline lookup yields CDR1 DFQATT and CDR2 SNEGSKA (reference sequence). V was pared by 6 bases and J by 6 bases, with 10 bases of the junction left unmatched. The CDR3 sequence is CSAQRQGWDGYTF. In nucleotides, the CDR3 is TGCAGTGCGCAGCGACAGGGCTGGGATGGCTACACCTTC.

At least ten counts were recorded for this clonotype. The chain recombines TRBV20-1 with TRBJ2-1; tentatively, D is TRBD2 (6 bases). Per the germline V gene, CDR1 is DFQATT and CDR2 is SNEGSKA (reference sequence). V lost 5 bases and J 3 bases, leaving 14 bases between the germline ends. CDR3 length: 14 amino acids. As DNA, the CDR3 is TGCAGTGCTCCCAGCGGGCTTATCTACAATGAGCAGTTCTTC. This sequence encodes CSAPSGLIYNEQFF.

CDR3 DNA: TGTGCCATCAGTGGCCGTCCTGGGACTAGCGGGGGAAGGGAGCAGTACTTC. Encoded protein: CAISGRPGTSGGREQYF. V gene TRBV10-3 combines with J gene TRBJ2-5, with 14 positions matching TRBD2. CDR3 size: 17 residues. Germline trimming cut 4 bases from V and 11 bases from J; bases unmatched to any gene: 15. Germline values: CDR1 ENHRY, CDR2 SYGVKD.

The chain has TRBV12-3 or TRBV12-4 and TRBJ2-5, with D perhaps TRBD2 (6 bases). Trimming shortened V by 8 bases and J by 11 bases, and 21 bases separated the two germline ends. CDR3 length equals 13 residues. The CDR3 DNA sequence: TGTGCCAGCCGATGGGGGGAGAACAATGAGCAGTACTTC. Protein: CASRWGENNEQYF.

Comment on this clonotype: A read error may be the cause here, since a much bigger clone is one base away. This chain joins TRBV7-6 and TRBJ1-5, with D unresolved. This CDR3 region has 15 residues. V was trimmed by 1 base and J by 4 bases, leaving 11 bases between them. Germline CDR1 SGHVS, CDR2 FNYEAQ. CDR3 coding DNA: TGTGCCAGCAGCTTAGAAGGAGGGTTTAATCAGCCCCAGCATTTT. Translation: CASSLEGGFNQPQHF.

There are a few counts of this clonotype. This chain uses TRBV20-1 with TRBJ2-7; 7 nucleotides agree with TRBD2. Germline trimming cut 5 bases from V and 2 bases from J; bases unmatched to any gene: 6. Germline-derived CDR1 and CDR2 are DFQATT and SNEGSKA (reference sequence). The CDR3 covers 13 residues. CDR3 in amino acids: CSALGRGAYEQYF. Written as DNA, the CDR3 is TGCAGTGCTCTGGGACGGGGGGCCTACGAGCAGTACTTC.

The rearrangement links TRBV9 to TRBJ2-2; tentatively, D is TRBD1 or TRBD2 (5 bases each). CDR1 SGDLS and CDR2 YYNGEE come from the germline V gene. V lost 0 bases and J 4 bases, leaving 10 bases between the germline ends. This CDR3 spans 15 amino acids. Here the CDR3 reads CASSVEGDGTGELFF. CDR3 nucleotides: TGTGCCAGCAGCGTAGAAGGGGACGGCACCGGGGAGCTGTTTTTT.

This clonotype appeared many times. V is TRBV5-6 and J is TRBJ2-3; no definite D call. CDR3 size: 13 residues. V gave up 1 base and J gave up 2 bases, with 5 bases separating them. Germline CDR1 reads SGHDT; CDR2 reads YYEEEE. The CDR3 here is CASSLYLTDTQYF. The CDR3 DNA sequence: TGTGCCAGCAGCTTGTACCTCACAGATACGCAGTATTTT. The full variable domain, in which reference TRBV5-6 and TRBJ2-3 provide the parts outside the CDR3, is DAGVTQSPTHLIKTRGQQVTLRCSPKSGHDTVSWYQQALGQGPQFIFQYYEEEERQRGNFPDRFSGHQFPNYSSELNVNALLLGDSALYLCASSLYLTDTQYFGPGTRLTVL.

This clonotype was counted between two and nine times. The V gene is TRBV6-6, the J gene TRBJ2-7, with D tentatively TRBD2 (6 bases). Looked up from germline, CDR1 is MNHNY and CDR2 is SVGAGI (reference sequence). Trimming pared 6 bases from V and 6 bases from J, leaving 15 bases between. This CDR3 comprises 13 residues. DNA for the CDR3: TGTGCCAGCAGCCGTCCATCCGGGGGCGAGCAGTACTTC. This sequence encodes CASSRPSGGEQYF.

The genes are TRBV29-1 and TRBJ2-7; D possibly corresponds to TRBD2 (5 bases). Trimming removed 4 bases at V and 7 bases at J, with 26 bases between. CDR1 is SQVTM and CDR2 is ANQGSEA in the germline V gene. The CDR3 runs 16 residues. The CDR3 is CSVVSGAGLSYNEQYF. CDR3 sequence (DNA): TGCAGCGTTGTAAGTGGCGCGGGCCTATCCTACAATGAGCAGTACTTC.

Details on this clonotype: One end of the junction varies from germline; a read error may be responsible. The genes are TRBV29-1 and TRBJ2-1; D is perhaps TRBD2 (5 bases). Germline CDR1 reads SQVTM; CDR2 reads ANQGSEA. The CDR3 contains 10 residues. The DNA for the CDR3 is TGCAGCGGTGAACGGGGTGAGCAGTTCTTC. Translating gives CSGERGEQFF.

The chain has TRBV30 and TRBJ2-1, with unresolved D. V was shortened by 1 base and J by 0 bases, with 7 bases between the two germline ends. Germline lookup yields CDR1 GTSNPN and CDR2 SVGIG (reference sequence). The CDR3 spans 14 residues. The CDR3 protein is CAWSGGFSYNEQFF. The CDR3 bases are TGTGCCTGGAGTGGTGGGTTCTCCTACAATGAGCAGTTCTTC.

The chain recombines TRBV12-3 or TRBV12-4 with TRBJ2-4, with 7 bases that match TRBD2. The J call may not be correct, given that the DNA end is closer to TRBJ2-7. CDR3 size: 14 residues. CDR3 coding DNA: TGTGCCAGCAGTTTATCGGGGAGGGCTGACGAGCAGTACTTC. The encoded protein is CASSLSGRADEQYF.

This clonotype was observed a handful of times. This chain joins TRBV7-2 and TRBJ1-2; D gene ambiguous. In germline, CDR1 is SGHTA, CDR2 FQGNSA. The CDR3 length is 12 residues. V lost 4 bases and J 8 bases, leaving 11 bases between the germline ends. DNA of the CDR3: TGTGCCAGCAGCTACAACGAACAGGGCTACACCTTC. Encoded protein: CASSYNEQGYTF.

This clonotype was counted many times. V gene TRBV20-1 combines with J gene TRBJ2-1; D uncertain. CDR1 and CDR2 from the germline V gene are DFQATT and SNEGSKA (reference sequence). V lost 2 bases and J 1 base, leaving 6 bases between the germline ends. CDR3 length equals 13 residues. CDR3 DNA sequence: TGCAGTGCTAGAAGGTTGTCCTACAATGAGCAGTTCTTC. Protein sequence: CSARRLSYNEQFF.